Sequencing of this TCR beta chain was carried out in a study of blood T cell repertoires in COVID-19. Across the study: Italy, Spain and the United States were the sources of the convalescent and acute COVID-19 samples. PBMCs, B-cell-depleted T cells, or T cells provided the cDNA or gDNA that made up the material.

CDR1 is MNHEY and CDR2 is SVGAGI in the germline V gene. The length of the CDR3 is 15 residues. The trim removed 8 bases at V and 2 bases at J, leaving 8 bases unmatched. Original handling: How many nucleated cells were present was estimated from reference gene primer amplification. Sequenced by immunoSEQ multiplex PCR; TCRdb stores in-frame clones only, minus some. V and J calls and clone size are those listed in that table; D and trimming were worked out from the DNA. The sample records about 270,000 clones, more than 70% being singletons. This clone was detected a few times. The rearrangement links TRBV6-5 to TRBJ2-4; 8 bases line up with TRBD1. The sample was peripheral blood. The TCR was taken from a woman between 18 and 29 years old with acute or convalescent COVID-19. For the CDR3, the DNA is TGTGCCAGCGGCCTTGGACAGGGATCCAAAAACATTCAGTACTTC. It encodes CASGLGQGSKNIQYF.